Reported below is one T cell receptor (beta chain). This clone was observed a few times. Its antigen is still unknown. No base-level quality is on record; no much larger clone is a single base apart. Genomic DNA was extracted with the Qiagen DNeasy kit from unsorted PBMCs and from negatively selected CD4+ and CD8+ fractions. Using primers that anneal to V and J segments, immunoSEQ multiplex PCR amplified the TCR beta CDR3 regions. A synthetic immune receptor repertoire was used to minimize amplification bias, and any residual bias was removed computationally once sequencing was done. The published analysis was carried out like this. Repertoire diversity was quantified as the Shannon entropy index using custom Python scripts. The unsorted, CD4+ and CD8+ repertoires were each analyzed separately, with the exception of combined analyses, where CD4+ and CD8+ sequences were merged in silico. Clonal expansion was defined as a frequency increase of at least 2-fold after treatment compared with C1D1, and clones undetected at baseline were assigned a pseudocount of 0.5. Singleton clones were defined as clones with 0 or 1 copy at C1D1, and non-singleton clones were defined as clones with 2 or more copies. Clones expanded in unsorted samples were labelled as CD4+, CD8+ or unknown by matching protein sequences in sorted samples from the same patient. Wilcoxon tests on paired samples were used to test diversity changes from C1D1 to C4D1. As stored in TCRdb, this immuneACCESS dataset retains in-frame rearrangements with V and J assigned. A fraction of the clones does not appear; measured against another copy, unresolved V genes explain less than half of the discrepancy, and the remainder lacks a known reason. V, J and clone size were drawn from that table, and D and trimming were deduced from the DNA. This sample holds approximately 60,000 clones; around 90% were observed only once. The leading ten clones occupy approximately 9.9% of the sample.

The time point label here, explained by the study, means: cycle 1 day 1 (C1D1), immediately before nivolumab initiation. Every trial patient had relapsed following autologous stem cell transplantation, and prior brentuximab vedotin exposure was what differed among cohorts A, B and C. A total of around 60 patients with relapsed/refractory classical Hodgkin lymphoma made up the trial cohort, and each patient's best overall response was complete response, partial response or progressive disease. Trial patients were treated with single-agent nivolumab in the multi-cohort phase II CheckMate 205 trial. An independent review committee assessed best overall response by applying the 2007 International Working Group response criteria. Trial PBMCs were collected just before the start of nivolumab (C1D1) and during therapy at cycle 2 day 1 and cycle 4 day 1. Peripheral blood was collected in 8 mL Vacutainer Cell Preparation Tubes, from which PBMCs were isolated by centrifugation and then cryopreserved.

The trim is 0 bases for V and 9 bases for J, with a gap of 6 bases between the germline ends. The CDR3 spans 13 residues, from the cysteine through the phenylalanine. This entry keeps only the CDR3 DNA: 39 bases, framed from base 1. In the germline V gene, CDR1 corresponds to SGHVS and CDR2 to FNYEAQ. The data are from a study of PD-1 blockade in classical Hodgkin lymphoma (dated by TCRdb to 2020 to 2021). For the study in its entirety: Nivolumab dosing was 3 mg/kg intravenously every 2 weeks, continuing until either disease progression or unacceptable toxicity. The study used CyTOF and TCR beta sequencing to define a peripheral blood immune signature of response to PD-1 blockade in classical Hodgkin lymphoma.

Results and caveats for the whole study, not just this receptor: Among trial patients, those achieving complete response had baseline diversity similar to that of newly diagnosed patients, while diversity was significantly lower in partial responders and progressors. The study was restricted to a single clinical trial cohort, and the causes of repertoire differences, possibly disease activity or prior therapy, were left undefined. CD4+ but not CD8+ TCR diversity rose significantly by C4D1 (p=0.0027 vs p=0.16), most apparent in complete responders (p=0.02). Baseline TCR diversity was reported to be lower in newly diagnosed patients than in healthy donors and to be lower still in relapsed/refractory patients. Lower diversity was observed in patients in whom nivolumab was started less than 1 year after ASCT, and these patients were excluded from later analyses so that confounding by immune reconstitution would be avoided.

This sequence uses TRBV7-6 and TRBJ1-6; the D gene cannot be named for sure. Sequenced here: peripheral blood mononuclear cells (PBMCs), sampled at baseline. The sequence was collected from a human donor with classical Hodgkin lymphoma. The DNA sequence is as follows: TGTGCCAGCAGCTTAGCGCTTGGTTCACCCCTCCACTTT. Its amino acids are CASSLALGSPLHF.